The 17 T cell receptor beta chains below were found in one sample sequenced in a study of cytomegalovirus exposure and HLA in healthy donors. PCR involved 60 Vbeta and 13 Jbeta primers. Profiled with immunoSEQ multiplex PCR; TCRdb holds only in-frame clones, not every one. The sample has over 95,000 clones, about three quarters seen once; the top ten hold 12%. The sequencing input was PBMCs. Receptors originate from a woman in her forties in good health and CMV-seropositive.

This chain connects TRBV19 to TRBJ1-1, with D maybe TRBD1 (6 bases). The CDR3 spans 13 residues. Deletions cut 8 bases from V and 1 base from J, with 11 bases between. Germline V gene data show CDR1 as LNHDA and CDR2 as SQIVND (reference sequence). CDR3: CASGQTANTEAFF. The CDR3, as DNA: TGTGCCAGTGGACAGACAGCGAACACTGAAGCTTTCTTT.

The chain has TRBV10-3 and TRBJ2-1, with 12 nucleotides matching TRBD2. The J segment lost 1 base and the V segment lost 10 bases, leaving 2 bases of the junction unmatched. This CDR3 comprises 14 residues. The germline CDR1 and CDR2 sequences are ENHRY and SYGVKD. The CDR3, as DNA: TGTGCCACTAGCGGGGGGGAGTCCTACAATGAGCAGTTCTTC. Translating gives CATSGGESYNEQFF.

This clone occurred once. The rearrangement joins TRBV5-1 to TRBJ2-1, with D perhaps TRBD1 (5 bases). The V end lost 6 bases, the J end lost 0 bases, and 19 bases lay between the germline ends. Germline CDR1 SGHRS, CDR2 YFSETQ. The CDR3 runs 17 residues. CDR3 amino acids: CASNPSRALVSYNEQFF. The CDR3 DNA reads TGCGCCAGCAACCCCTCCAGGGCCCTTGTCTCCTACAATGAGCAGTTCTTC.

This chain uses TRBV18 with TRBJ1-6, with TRBD1 matching over 8 bases. The CDR3 sequence is 17 residues long. Germline V CDR1 and CDR2: KGHSH, LQKENI. Germline trimming cut 3 bases from V and 3 bases from J; bases unmatched to any gene: 7. Here the CDR3 reads CASSPGQGAGYNSPLHF. For the CDR3, the DNA is TGTGCCAGCTCACCGGGGCAGGGGGCAGGCTATAATTCACCCCTCCACTTT.

The V and J genes are TRBV14 and TRBJ2-7; no clear D gene. The CDR3 sequence is 12 residues long. In germline, CDR1 is SGHDN, CDR2 FVKESK. The V gene lost 0 bases and the J gene lost 7 bases, with 7 bases spanning the gap. Here the CDR3 reads CASSQDRREQYF. The CDR3 bases are TGTGCCAGCAGCCAAGACCGGAGAGAGCAGTACTTC.

The chain couples TRBV2 to TRBJ2-3; 10 nucleotides align to TRBD2. Looked up from germline, CDR1 is SNHLY and CDR2 is FYNNEI. This CDR3 is built from 14 residues. Germline trimming cut 7 bases from V and 8 bases from J; bases unmatched to any gene: 9. CDR3 sequence reads: CASKRGGQGGTQYF. CDR3 DNA sequence: TGTGCCAGCAAGCGGGGGGGCCAGGGAGGTACGCAGTATTTT.

The chain has TRBV19 and TRBJ1-1; 7 nucleotides align to TRBD1. V was pared by 5 bases and J by 4 bases, with 13 bases of the junction left unmatched. Germline CDR1 is LNHDA and CDR2 is SQIVND (reference sequence). This CDR3 spans 16 amino acids. The CDR3 bases are TGTGCCAGTAGTGCCAAGACAGGGATTGGTGTCACTGAAGCTTTCTTT. Encoded protein: CASSAKTGIGVTEAFF. The variable domain in full, completed from reference TRBV19 and TRBJ1-1, reads DGGITQSPKYLFRKEGQNVTLSCEQNLNHDAMYWYRQDPGQGLRLIYYSQIVNDFQKGDIAEGYSVSREKKESFPLTVTSAQKNPTAFYLCASSAKTGIGVTEAFFGQGTRLTVV.

This chain links TRBV7-9 with TRBJ1-2, with D possibly TRBD1 on 6 matching bases. The CDR3 has 13 amino acids. Germline V gene data show CDR1 as SEHNR and CDR2 as FQNEAQ (reference sequence). The ends were cut back, 1 base at V and 7 bases at J, with 10 bases in the middle. The CDR3 spells CASSLGQAGGYTF. The CDR3 DNA sequence: TGTGCCAGCAGCTTAGGACAGGCCGGTGGCTACACCTTC.

The chain is built from TRBV6-5 and TRBJ2-1; a possible D gene is TRBD1 (5 bases). The V end lost 0 bases, the J end lost 5 bases, and 8 bases lay between the germline ends. CDR1 MNHEY and CDR2 SVGAGI come from the germline V gene. The CDR3 runs to 14 residues. The CDR3 coding sequence is TGTGCCAGCAGTTACTCTTCAGGGCACAATGAGCAGTTCTTC. Translation: CASSYSSGHNEQFF.

The CDR3 DNA is TGTGCCAGCTCACAAAAGGACATTTACGAGCAGTACTTC. As protein: CASSQKDIYEQYF. The genes are TRBV18 and TRBJ2-7; the D gene is possibly TRBD1 (5 bases). V dropped 4 bases and J dropped 4 bases, with 11 bases sitting between them. CDR1 and CDR2 from the germline V gene are KGHSH and LQKENI. This CDR3 has 13 residues. Supplemented by reference TRBV18 and TRBJ2-7, the full variable domain reads NAGVMQNPRHLVRRRGQEARLRCSPMKGHSHVYWYRQLPEEGLKFMVYLQKENIIDESGMPKERFSAEFPKEGPSILRIQQVVRGDSAAYFCASSQKDIYEQYFGPGTRLTVT.

This rearrangement joins TRBV7-9 to TRBJ2-7; 7 nucleotides match TRBD1. V gave up 5 bases and J gave up 4 bases; unmatched junction bases: 8. The CDR3 has 14 amino acids. Germline V CDR1 and CDR2: SEHNR, FQNEAQ (reference sequence). The CDR3 nucleotides read TGTGCCAGCAGCCCAGGGGGACATAATTACGAGCAGTACTTC. Amino acid sequence: CASSPGGHNYEQYF.

V and J are TRBV19 and TRBJ1-5, with D maybe TRBD1 (5 bases). The CDR3 spans 14 residues. Trimming removed 7 bases at V and 4 bases at J, with 14 bases between. Germline CDR1 reads LNHDA; CDR2 reads SQIVND (reference sequence). The CDR3 DNA sequence: TGTGCCAGTACCCCGATGCGGGGGAATCAGCCCCAGCATTTT. Encoded protein: CASTPMRGNQPQHF.

This sequence joins TRBV30 and TRBJ2-7; possibly TRBD1 for D (5 bases). V was shortened by 3 bases and J by 6 bases, with 18 bases between the two germline ends. This CDR3 has 14 residues. Germline CDR1 reads GTSNPN; CDR2 reads SVGIG (reference sequence). Written as DNA, the CDR3 is TGTGCCTGGAGGAGGCAGGGAACGCGTGTCGAGCAGTACTTC. Protein sequence: CAWRRQGTRVEQYF. Full variable domain (rest looked up from reference TRBV30 and TRBJ2-7): SQTIHQWPATLVQPVGSPLSLECTVEGTSNPNLYWYRQAAGRGLQLLFYSVGIGQISSEVPQNLSASRPQDRQFILSSKKLLLSDSGFYLCAWRRQGTRVEQYFGPGTRLTVT.

This clone was seen a few times. The rearrangement joins TRBV27 to TRBJ2-7; 7 bases agree with TRBD2. This CDR3 contains 17 residues. CDR1 is MNHEY, CDR2 SMNVEV, per germline (reference sequence). The J segment lost 5 bases and the V segment lost 5 bases, leaving 18 bases of the junction unmatched. CDR3 bases: TGTGCCAGCAGTCCGAGTCTCCCTTACCGGGGGGACCACGAGCAGTACTTC. Protein sequence: CASSPSLPYRGDHEQYF.

This rearrangement joins TRBV2 to TRBJ2-1, with TRBD2 as a possible D gene (6 bases). Looked up from germline, CDR1 is SNHLY and CDR2 is FYNNEI. The CDR3 has 14 amino acids. V lost 9 bases and J 0 bases, leaving 12 bases between the germline ends. The CDR3 sequence: CASRERSSYNEQFF. The CDR3 DNA reads as TGTGCCAGTCGGGAGCGGAGCTCCTACAATGAGCAGTTCTTC.

V and J are TRBV15 and TRBJ2-7, with TRBD1 identical over 8 bases. Germline V CDR1 and CDR2: LNHNV, YYDKDF (reference sequence). With V trimmed by 0 bases and J by 6 bases, 10 bases remained unmatched. There are 16 residues in the CDR3. CDR3 DNA sequence: TGTGCCACCAGCAGAGATTTCGGGACAGGTGGTAGCGAGCAGTACTTC. Translation gives CATSRDFGTGGSEQYF. Together with reference TRBV15 and TRBJ2-7, the CDR3 gives the full variable domain: DAMVIQNPRYQVTQFGKPVTLSCSQTLNHNVMYWYQQKSSQAPKLLFHYYDKDFNNEADTPDNFQSRRPNTSFCFLDIRSPGLGDTAMYLCATSRDFGTGGSEQYFGPGTRLTVT.

Concerning this clone: Additional DNA sequences in this sample encode the identical CDR3. DNA of the CDR3: TGTGCCAGCAGTGAACAGGGTCTGAACACTGAAGCTTTCTTT. Amino acid sequence: CASSEQGLNTEAFF. The chain combines TRBV6-1 with TRBJ1-1; TRBD1 might be the D (5 bases). Germline V lookup: CDR1 MNHNS, CDR2 SASEGT. V shed 2 bases and J shed 0 bases, with 7 bases lying between them. CDR3 length: 14 residues.